The clone carrying this TCR beta chain was detected once. Its specificity is not known. Looked up from germline, CDR1 is MNHEY and CDR2 is SMNVEV (reference sequence). Deletions cut 5 bases from V and 5 bases from J, with 14 bases between. This CDR3 comprises 14 residues. These data belong to a study of a mutant IDH1 vaccine in newly diagnosed glioma. Study background: Patients previously underwent radiotherapy, temozolomide, or both, and most underwent both.

General study points: Immune responses arising from the vaccine appeared in just under 95% of patients.

The method was immunoSEQ multiplex PCR; TCRdb's version includes in-frame clones alone and lacks a portion of them. The table includes about 42,000 clones, 70% to 90% detected once. Time point defined: week 5, during vaccination. Every vaccine dose comprised 300 ug of mutant IDH1 20-mer peptide plus topical imiquimod. Astrocytomas found in donors were new, WHO grade 3 or 4, IDH1-mutant and ATRX-lost. This chain joins TRBV27 and TRBJ2-3; the D is unclear. The sample in question was PBMCs, obtained from a glioma patient whose treatment included an IDH1 peptide vaccine. This clonotype was sampled from a man in his forties or fifties with glioma. The CDR3 DNA reads TGTGCCAGCAGTCCATCCCGACTTGGAGATACGCAGTATTTT. The encoded protein is CASSPSRLGDTQYF.